This T cell receptor beta chain was documented in a study of T cells in localized non-small cell lung cancer. Assay used: immunoSEQ multiplex PCR; TCRdb lists only in-frame clones, some missing. The sample holds around 35,000 clones; 93% are singletons and the top ten take 7.9%. The length of the CDR3 is 16 residues. V shed 7 bases, J shed 1 base, and the junction held 7 bases outside the gene matches. The germline gives CDR1 LNHDA, CDR2 SQIVND (reference sequence). Concerning this clone: The target antigen is unknown.

Points from the study as a whole: The appearance of a median about 62 of the top 100 tumor clones was seen in adjacent lung. Sequencing was restricted to one tumor region; therefore, heterogeneity remains possible.

V gene TRBV19 combines with J gene TRBJ2-1; 10 bases line up with TRBD2. This TCR was recovered from a female donor of 60 years or more with stage I lung adenocarcinoma. Sequenced here: peripheral blood, sampled before any cancer treatment. The CDR3 sequence is CASTSLAGGSYNEQFF. CDR3 nucleotide sequence: TGTGCCAGTACGAGTTTAGCGGGAGGATCCTACAATGAGCAGTTCTTC. The full variable domain, completed using reference TRBV19 and TRBJ2-1, is DGGITQSPKYLFRKEGQNVTLSCEQNLNHDAMYWYRQDPGQGLRLIYYSQIVNDFQKGDIAEGYSVSREKKESFPLTVTSAQKNPTAFYLCASTSLAGGSYNEQFFGPGTRLTVL.